This is a list of T cell receptor beta chains from one sample in a study of shared clonotypes between healthy human individuals. Sequencing was performed with immunoSEQ multiplex PCR; in TCRdb, only in-frame clones are kept and a portion is missing. This sample has around 2.5 million clones, with 80% to 95% found just once. Material for sequencing was naive CD4+ T cells from PBMCs. The source is a man younger than 35 in good health. Some clones in this sample may be carry-over from other donors' samples. Both conserved end residues are trimmed from each CDR3.

>TRBV28|TRBJ2-1
ASSQPPPSANEQF
>TRBV6-6|TRBJ2-7
ASSAGDVREQY
>TRBV7-9|TRBJ1-1
ASSSHNTPEAF
>TRBV5-1|TRBJ1-1
ASSPKGRQTMNTEAF
>TRBV5-6|TRBJ2-7
ASSLYHTAYEQY
>TRBV21-1|TRBJ2-7
ASSKGQGGIKIYEQY
>TRBV18|TRBJ1-1
ASSPLGTGRTEAF
>TRBV5-1|TRBJ2-7
ASSLGRIPPAEQY
>TRBV11-1|TRBJ2-2
ASGGGGTGELF
>TRBV18|TRBJ2-1
ASSPIVGEQF
>TRBV18|TRBJ1-5
ASSPGRGGSQPQH
>TRBV15|TRBJ2-3
ATSTFQGQGPTDTQY
>TRBV6-5|TRBJ1-2
ASRPGRYYGYT
>TRBV5-1|TRBJ1-5
ASSLGTVENQPQH
>TRBV4-1|TRBJ1-6
ASSQEEDRGVLALH
>TRBV4-1|TRBJ2-3
ASSHRRAGGPLELDTQY
>TRBV4-3|TRBJ2-5
ASSQGAIAGETQY
>TRBV7-8|TRBJ2-3
ASSPLAGGALGTDTQY
>TRBV5-1|TRBJ1-5
ASSQTGVSNQPQH
>TRBV4-2|TRBJ2-3
ASSQGLGEGSTDTQY
>TRBV23-1|TRBJ2-3
ASSHRGGEVVTDTQY
>TRBV5-1|TRBJ1-3
ASSPEGRINSGNTIY
>TRBV20-1|TRBJ1-4
SADRGEKLF
>TRBV7-2|TRBJ2-5
ASSQRRHTQETQY
>TRBV28|TRBJ2-7
ASSLGLAGHEQY
>TRBV5-4|TRBJ2-1
ASSFTTGLAGINEQF